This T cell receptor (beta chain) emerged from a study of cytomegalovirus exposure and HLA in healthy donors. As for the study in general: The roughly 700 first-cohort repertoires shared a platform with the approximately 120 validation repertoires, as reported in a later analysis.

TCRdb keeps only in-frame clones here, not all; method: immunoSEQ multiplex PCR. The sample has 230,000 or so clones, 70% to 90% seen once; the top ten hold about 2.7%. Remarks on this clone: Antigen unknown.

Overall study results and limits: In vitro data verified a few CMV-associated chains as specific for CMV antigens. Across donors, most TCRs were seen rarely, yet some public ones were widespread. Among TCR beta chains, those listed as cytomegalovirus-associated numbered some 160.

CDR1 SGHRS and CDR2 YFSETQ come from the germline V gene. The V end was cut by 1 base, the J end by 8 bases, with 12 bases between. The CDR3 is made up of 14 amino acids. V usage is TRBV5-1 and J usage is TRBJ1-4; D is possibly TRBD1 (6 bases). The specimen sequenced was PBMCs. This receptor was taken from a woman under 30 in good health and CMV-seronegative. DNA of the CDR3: TGCGCCAGCAGCTTGACCCAGGGGACAGAAAAACTGTTTTTT. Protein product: CASSLTQGTEKLFF.